This TCR beta chain was recorded in a study of cytomegalovirus exposure and HLA in healthy donors. Study-wide results and caveats: An apparent linkage of common viral pathogens to several of the most significant clusters emerged in a later analysis. The study reported that TCR beta sequences accurately predicted HLA-A and HLA-B alleles in most subjects.

Per the germline V gene, CDR1 is MGHRA and CDR2 is YSYEKL. Trimming took 3 bases from V and 2 from J; bases not matched to a gene: 3. The CDR3 loop spans 14 amino acids. Use of 60 Vbeta and 13 Jbeta primers characterized the PCR. The protocol was immunoSEQ multiplex PCR, while the TCRdb copy is restricted to in-frame clones and leaves out a portion. Among 150,000 to 200,000 clones listed, 79% were seen once. Turning to this clone: Its specificity is unknown.

The sequence came from a woman aged 50 to 60 in good health and CMV-seronegative. The rearrangement links TRBV4-1 to TRBJ1-2; 7 bases are shared with TRBD1. Sequencing input: PBMCs. CDR3 amino acids: CASSQPTGNYGYTF. The DNA of the CDR3 is TGCGCCAGCAGCCAGCCGACAGGGAACTATGGCTACACCTTC.